The 32 T cell receptor beta chains below all came from one sample that was sequenced in a study of CD8 T cells in Susac syndrome. RNA, at roughly 0.5 to 1 ug, was reverse transcribed with random hexamers. MiXCR, applied by TCRdb to the immunoSEQ multiplex PCR reads, yields one record per CDR3 protein. The sample yields some 96,000 distinct CDR3 sequences, about 93% seen once. Sequencing was carried out using CD4+ T cells from PBMCs. Receptors were obtained from a human donor with Susac syndrome.

The chain uses TRBV28 and TRBJ1-6; 7 bases are shared with TRBD1. The CDR3 is 13 residues long. Looked up from germline, CDR1 is MDHEN and CDR2 is SYDVKM. Germline trimming cut 2 bases from V and 10 bases from J; bases unmatched to any gene: 2. This chain's CDR3 is CASSLTGESPLHF. CDR3 DNA sequence: TGTGCCAGCAGTTTAACAGGGGAGTCACCCCTCCACTTT.

This clonotype came up once. This chain joins TRBV20-1 and TRBJ2-7; unclear D gene. Germline V gene sequence: CDR1 DFQATT, CDR2 SNEGSKA (reference sequence). The V and J ends lost 3 bases and 2 bases respectively, with 14 bases between them. CDR3 size: 14 residues. This CDR3 is CSASANSLTYEQYF. The CDR3 DNA is TGCAGTGCTAGTGCTAACAGCTTAACCTACGAGCAGTACTTC.

V usage is TRBV18 and J usage is TRBJ1-5; TRBD1 agrees at 8 bases. The ends lost 3 bases at V and 2 bases at J; junction bases unmatched: 6. From germline, CDR1 is KGHSH and CDR2 LQKENI. CDR3 length equals 16 residues. The CDR3 region is CASSPPGQAGNQPQHF. The CDR3 DNA sequence: TGTGCCAGCTCACCTCCGGGACAGGCGGGCAATCAGCCCCAGCATTTT. The whole variable domain, filled in from reference TRBV18 and TRBJ1-5, reads NAGVMQNPRHLVRRRGQEARLRCSPMKGHSHVYWYRQLPEEGLKFMVYLQKENIIDESGMPKERFSAEFPKEGPSILRIQQVVRGDSAAYFCASSPPGQAGNQPQHFGDGTRLSIL.

The CDR3 DNA is TGTGCCAGCAGGAGGACTAGCGGGGGGGCGAAGACAGATACGCAGTATTTT. This encodes CASRRTSGGAKTDTQYF. The chain employs TRBV6-2 or TRBV6-3 and TRBJ2-3; 15 nucleotides agree with TRBD2. CDR1 is MNHEY, CDR2 SVGEGT, per germline. The CDR3 has 17 residues. The V segment lost 6 bases and the J segment 3 bases; nucleotides outside the gene matches: 7.

The chain joins TRBV20-1 to TRBJ2-1; TRBD2 is a possible D gene (6 bases). V was pared by 6 bases and J by 7 bases, with 13 bases between. The CDR3 has 12 amino acids. Germline CDR1 is DFQATT and CDR2 is SNEGSKA (reference sequence). This chain's CDR3 is CSAPPGGNEQFF. The CDR3 DNA is TGCAGTGCCCCCCCAGGAGGGAATGAGCAGTTCTTC.

The chain couples TRBV20-1 to TRBJ2-7, with 8 bases matching TRBD2. CDR1 is DFQATT and CDR2 is SNEGSKA in the germline V gene (reference sequence). This CDR3 has 14 residues. The trim removed 4 bases at V and 2 bases at J, leaving 7 bases unmatched. The CDR3 region has the DNA TGCAGTGCTACCCGGGGGGGGGATGCCTACGAGCAGTACTTC. Translated, it gives CSATRGGDAYEQYF.

The chain is built from TRBV11-2 and TRBJ2-7; 7 bases map to TRBD1. Trimming removed 2 bases from V and 7 bases from J; junction bases left unmatched: 14. This CDR3 is built from 16 residues. The V gene's germline CDR1 is SGHAT and CDR2 FQNNGV. CDR3 loop: CASSLLEQGYRVEQYF. CDR3 bases: TGTGCCAGCAGCTTATTGGAACAGGGGTATCGAGTTGAGCAGTACTTC.

The chain carries TRBV6-6 and TRBJ2-7; D not resolved. V was shortened by 3 bases and J by 5 bases, with 8 bases between the two germline ends. CDR1 MNHNY and CDR2 SVGAGI come from the germline V gene (reference sequence). CDR3 size: 12 residues. The CDR3 reads CASSYGSHEQYF. As DNA, the CDR3 is TGTGCCAGCAGTTATGGCAGCCACGAGCAGTACTTC.

This clonotype was found once. The chain has TRBV7-2 and TRBJ2-7; 7 bases match TRBD2. In germline, CDR1 is SGHTA, CDR2 FQGNSA. This CDR3 comprises 14 residues. Unmatched junction bases numbered 2, after V lost 1 base and J lost 2 bases. The CDR3 DNA is TGTGCCAGCAGCTTAGGACGGGGGGCCTACGAGCAGTACTTC. It yields the protein CASSLGRGAYEQYF.

V and J are TRBV12-5 and TRBJ1-5; 9 bases match TRBD1. The CDR3 has 13 residues. Germline lookup yields CDR1 LGHNT and CDR2 FRNRAP. J lost 4 bases, V lost 10 bases, and 5 bases had no gene match. The CDR3 bases are TGTGCTACCACAGGGGGCAAAAATCAGCCCCAGCATTTT. Protein product: CATTGGKNQPQHF.

This chain joins TRBV27 and TRBJ2-3; the match to TRBD1 covers 7 bases. CDR3 length: 15 residues. With V trimmed by 2 bases and J by 2 bases, 4 bases remained unmatched. Germline values: CDR1 MNHEY, CDR2 SMNVEV (reference sequence). CDR3 loop: CASSLVRGYTDTQYF. CDR3 coding DNA: TGTGCCAGCAGTTTAGTCAGGGGGTACACAGATACGCAGTATTTT.

The chain uses TRBV9 and TRBJ2-1; 7 bases fit TRBD1. The germline gives CDR1 SGDLS, CDR2 YYNGEE. This CDR3 comprises 15 residues. Trimming took 0 bases from V and 4 from J; bases not matched to a gene: 4. CDR3 protein: CASSVGGQEYNEQFF. As DNA, the CDR3 is TGTGCCAGCAGCGTAGGAGGACAGGAATACAATGAGCAGTTCTTC.

CDR3 loop: CASSNKARERVETQYF. The CDR3 DNA is TGTGCCAGCAGCAACAAGGCCAGGGAGAGGGTGGAGACCCAGTACTTC. V gene TRBV7-6 combines with J gene TRBJ2-5, with D possibly being TRBD1 or TRBD2 (5 bases each). V lost 5 bases to trimming and J lost 5 bases, with 21 bases between them. Germline-derived CDR1 and CDR2 are SGHVS and FNYEAQ. CDR3 length: 16 residues.

The CDR3 DNA is TGTGCCAGCAGTTTCGGATTCGATGGCTACACCTTC. Protein sequence: CASSFGFDGYTF. The chain uses TRBV28 and TRBJ1-2; D ambiguous. CDR1 MDHEN and CDR2 SYDVKM come from the germline V gene. The V end was cut by 3 bases, the J end by 6 bases, with 8 bases between. The CDR3 is made up of 12 amino acids.

The rearrangement uses TRBV30 and TRBJ2-2; no reliable D call. This CDR3 spans 13 amino acids. Trimming cost V 4 bases and J 8 bases, with 14 bases left between them. Germline CDR1 is GTSNPN and CDR2 is SVGIG (reference sequence). The CDR3 sequence is CAWINGPGGELFF. DNA for the CDR3: TGTGCCTGGATTAACGGTCCTGGGGGGGAGCTGTTTTTT.

The genes are TRBV5-5 and TRBJ2-6; 8 bases are shared with TRBD1. The V segment lost 4 bases and the J segment 4 bases; nucleotides outside the gene matches: 13. The CDR3 totals 18 residues. Germline V gene data show CDR1 as SGHKS and CDR2 as YYEKEE (reference sequence). CDR3 protein: CASSPRDRNTGGANVLTF. Written as DNA, the CDR3 is TGTGCCAGCAGCCCCCGGGACAGGAACACCGGGGGGGCCAACGTCCTGACTTTC.

This chain links TRBV4-1 with TRBJ2-7; D not resolved. The CDR3 totals 13 residues. V was pared by 3 bases and J by 1 base, with 7 bases between. Germline V gene data show CDR1 as MGHRA and CDR2 as YSYEKL. The CDR3 DNA follows: TGCGCCAGCAGCCAGGGGAAGTCCTACGAGCAGTACTTC. This gives the protein CASSQGKSYEQYF.

This sequence joins TRBV29-1 and TRBJ2-7; D remains ambiguous. Germline V gene sequence: CDR1 SQVTM, CDR2 ANQGSEA. The CDR3 runs 11 residues. V lost 3 bases to trimming and J lost 7 bases, with 10 bases between them. CDR3 loop: CSVENVEEQYF. Here the CDR3 DNA reads TGCAGCGTTGAGAACGTGGAGGAGCAGTACTTC.

The chain recombines TRBV6-5 with TRBJ2-7, with a weak D call TRBD1 (5 bases). Germline-derived CDR1 and CDR2 are MNHEY and SVGAGI. The CDR3 runs to 15 residues. The V and J ends lost 6 bases and 3 bases respectively, with 18 bases between them. DNA for the CDR3: TGTGCCAGCAGCCGCACGGAAGGGGCTAGCTACGAGCAGTACTTC. Translated, it gives CASSRTEGASYEQYF.

The CDR3 bases are TGCAGTGCTAGAGCCCACAGGGGCTACGAGCAGTACTTC. Translating gives CSARAHRGYEQYF. This sequence joins TRBV20-1 and TRBJ2-7, with TRBD1 matching 7 bases. Germline CDR1 and CDR2: DFQATT and SNEGSKA (reference sequence). The CDR3 is made up of 13 amino acids. With 1 base clipped from V and 3 bases from J, the junction kept 3 bases outside the gene matches.

This chain joins TRBV11-1 and TRBJ2-2; D is possibly TRBD1 (6 bases). CDR1 and CDR2 (germline): SGHAT, FQDESV (reference sequence). This CDR3 contains 12 residues. With 3 bases removed from V and 8 bases from J, the gap between germline ends came to 7 bases. In DNA form, the CDR3 reads TGTGCCAGCAGCTTCGACAGGGGGGAGCTGTTTTTT. Translation: CASSFDRGELFF.

This sequence joins TRBV20-1 and TRBJ2-3; TRBD2 agrees at 9 bases. CDR1 and CDR2 (germline): DFQATT, SNEGSKA (reference sequence). The CDR3 covers 14 residues. With V trimmed by 6 bases and J by 0 bases, 4 bases remained unmatched. CDR3 sequence (DNA): TGCAGTGCCACGCTAGCGGGGAGCACAGATACGCAGTATTTT. Amino acid sequence: CSATLAGSTDTQYF.

The chain uses TRBV20-1 and TRBJ2-1; TRBD2 might be the D (5 bases). Germline lookup yields CDR1 DFQATT and CDR2 SNEGSKA (reference sequence). The ends were cut back, 7 bases at V and 4 bases at J, with 17 bases in the middle. This CDR3 contains 14 residues. CDR3 sequence: CSVRTSFGYNEQFF. CDR3 DNA: TGCAGTGTTCGGACTTCTTTCGGGTACAATGAGCAGTTCTTC.

The chain uses TRBV30 and TRBJ2-3; possibly TRBD2 for D (5 bases). The CDR3 consists of 13 residues. Germline V lookup: CDR1 GTSNPN, CDR2 SVGIG (reference sequence). V lost 1 base and J 0 bases, leaving 5 bases between the germline ends. The CDR3 region has the DNA TGTGCCTGGAGTGGGACTAGCACAGATACGCAGTATTTT. Its protein product is CAWSGTSTDTQYF.

This clonotype was observed a single time. This chain uses TRBV23-1 with TRBJ2-5; 7 bases fit TRBD1. TRBV23-1 is identified as an open reading frame with a role that is uncertain. Germline trimming cut 6 bases from V and 10 bases from J; bases unmatched to any gene: 11. The CDR3 spans 13 residues. CDR3 sequence (DNA): TGCGCCAGCAGACTTAGACAGGGAATGGGCCAGTACTTC. This gives the protein CASRLRQGMGQYF.

The CDR3 is CASRPRQGATEAFF. CDR3 coding DNA: TGTGCCAGCAGGCCTCGACAGGGAGCCACTGAAGCTTTCTTT. The V gene is TRBV12-3 or TRBV12-4, the J gene TRBJ1-1; 7 nucleotides line up with TRBD1. V gave up 6 bases and J gave up 4 bases; unmatched junction bases: 8. There are 14 residues in the CDR3.

The V gene is TRBV12-3 or TRBV12-4, the J gene TRBJ2-7, with D unclear. Trimming left V 0 bases short and J 5 bases short, with 8 bases between. The CDR3 extends over 13 amino acids. The CDR3 DNA reads TGTGCCAGCAGTTTAGCTGGGTTGGACGAGCAGTACTTC. This translates into CASSLAGLDEQYF.

This clonotype was counted once. The rearrangement joins TRBV9 to TRBJ1-6; TRBD1 aligns across 7 bases. Unmatched junction bases numbered 11, after V lost 2 bases and J lost 6 bases. The germline V gene encodes CDR1 SGDLS and CDR2 YYNGEE. The CDR3 covers 17 residues. CDR3 region: CASSVTTGRDINSPLHF. DNA for the CDR3: TGTGCCAGCAGCGTCACGACAGGGAGAGACATTAATTCACCCCTCCACTTT.

V is TRBV27 and J is TRBJ1-5, with D tentatively TRBD1 (6 bases). The germline gives CDR1 MNHEY, CDR2 SMNVEV (reference sequence). Between the trimmed V and J ends, which lost 6 bases and 6 bases, there was a span of 9 bases. The length of the CDR3 is 12 residues. Written as DNA, the CDR3 is TGTGCCAGCAGAAGGGGGGGTCAGCCCCAGCATTTT. Protein: CASRRGGQPQHF.

The chain has TRBV2 and TRBJ1-6; D unresolved. Germline V lookup: CDR1 SNHLY, CDR2 FYNNEI. The V end lost 3 bases, the J end lost 5 bases, and 2 bases lay between the germline ends. The CDR3 consists of 12 residues. The CDR3 DNA reads TGTGCCAGCAGTGAGAATAATTCACCCCTCCACTTT. As protein: CASSENNSPLHF.

The rearrangement joins TRBV12-3 or TRBV12-4 to TRBJ1-4; D not resolved. The CDR3 length is 14 residues. V was shortened by 5 bases and J by 8 bases, with 15 bases between the two germline ends. CDR3 sequence (DNA): TGTGCCAGCAGTACCCGGGAAATGAAGGAAAAACTGTTTTTT. Protein sequence: CASSTREMKEKLFF.

The rearrangement links TRBV6-5 to TRBJ2-3; a possible D gene is TRBD1 (5 bases). The CDR3 has 14 amino acids. Between the trimmed V and J ends, which lost 2 bases and 0 bases, there was a span of 6 bases. In germline, CDR1 is MNHEY, CDR2 SVGAGI. The DNA for the CDR3 is TGTGCCAGCAGTTACCAGGGTAGCACAGATACGCAGTATTTT. Protein sequence: CASSYQGSTDTQYF.